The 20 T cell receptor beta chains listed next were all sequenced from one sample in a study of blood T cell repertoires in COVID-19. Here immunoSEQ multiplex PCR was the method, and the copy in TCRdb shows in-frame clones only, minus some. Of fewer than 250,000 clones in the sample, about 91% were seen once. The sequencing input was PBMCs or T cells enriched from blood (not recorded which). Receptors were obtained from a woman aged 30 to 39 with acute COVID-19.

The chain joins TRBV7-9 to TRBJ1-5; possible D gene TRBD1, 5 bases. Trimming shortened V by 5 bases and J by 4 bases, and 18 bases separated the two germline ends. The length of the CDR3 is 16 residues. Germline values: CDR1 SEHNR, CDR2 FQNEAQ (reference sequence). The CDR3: CASSPSFRRGNQPQHF. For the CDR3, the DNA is TGTGCCAGCAGCCCAAGTTTCAGGAGGGGTAATCAGCCCCAGCATTTT.

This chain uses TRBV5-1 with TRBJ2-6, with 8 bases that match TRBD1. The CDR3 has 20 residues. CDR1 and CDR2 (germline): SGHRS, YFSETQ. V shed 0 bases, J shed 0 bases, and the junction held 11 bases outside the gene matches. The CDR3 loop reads CASSLAGDGQGLSGANVLTF. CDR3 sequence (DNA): TGCGCCAGCAGCTTGGCAGGGGATGGACAGGGACTCTCTGGGGCCAACGTCCTGACTTTC.

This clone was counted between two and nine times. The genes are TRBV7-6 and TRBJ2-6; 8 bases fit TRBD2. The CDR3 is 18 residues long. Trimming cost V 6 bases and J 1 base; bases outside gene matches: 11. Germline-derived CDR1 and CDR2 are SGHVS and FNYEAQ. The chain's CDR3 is CASRAGGGLYSGANVLTF. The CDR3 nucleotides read TGTGCCAGCAGGGCCGGGGGGGGCCTCTATTCTGGGGCCAACGTCCTGACTTTC.

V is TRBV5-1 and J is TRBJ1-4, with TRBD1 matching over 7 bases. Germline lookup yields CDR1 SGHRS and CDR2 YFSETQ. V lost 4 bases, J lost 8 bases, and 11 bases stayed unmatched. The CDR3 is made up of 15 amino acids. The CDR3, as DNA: TGCGCCAGCAGCCTGGGGGACAGACCAAGGGAAAAACTGTTTTTT. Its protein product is CASSLGDRPREKLFF.

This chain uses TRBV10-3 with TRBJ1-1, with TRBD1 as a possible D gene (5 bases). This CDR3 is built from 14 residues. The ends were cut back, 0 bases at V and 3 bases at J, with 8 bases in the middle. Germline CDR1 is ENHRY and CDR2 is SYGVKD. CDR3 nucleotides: TGTGCCATCAGTGAGTCGGCGGGGCACACTGAAGCTTTCTTT. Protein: CAISESAGHTEAFF.

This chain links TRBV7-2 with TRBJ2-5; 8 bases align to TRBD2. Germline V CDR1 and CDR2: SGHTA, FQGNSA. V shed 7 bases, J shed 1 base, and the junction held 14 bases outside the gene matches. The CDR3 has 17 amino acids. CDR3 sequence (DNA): TGTGCCAGCAACCACGGGGGGGGCCCTATATCCCAAGAGACCCAGTACTTC. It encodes CASNHGGGPISQETQYF.

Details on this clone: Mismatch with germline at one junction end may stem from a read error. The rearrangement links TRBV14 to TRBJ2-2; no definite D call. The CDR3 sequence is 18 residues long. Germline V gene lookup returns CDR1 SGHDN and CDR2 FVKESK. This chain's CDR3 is CASSQDIAADTNNGELFF. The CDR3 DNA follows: TGTGCCAGCAGCCAAGATATCGCCGCCGACACGAACAACGGGGAGCTGTTTTTT.

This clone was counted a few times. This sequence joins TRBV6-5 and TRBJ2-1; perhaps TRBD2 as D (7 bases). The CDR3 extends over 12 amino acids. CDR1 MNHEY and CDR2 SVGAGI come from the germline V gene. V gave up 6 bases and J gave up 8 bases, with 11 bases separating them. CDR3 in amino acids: CASSPGGHEQFF. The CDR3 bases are TGTGCCAGCAGCCCCGGGGGGCATGAGCAGTTCTTC.

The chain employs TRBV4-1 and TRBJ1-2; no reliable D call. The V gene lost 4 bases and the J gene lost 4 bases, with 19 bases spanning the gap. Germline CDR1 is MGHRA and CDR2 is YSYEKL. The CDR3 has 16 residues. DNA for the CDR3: TGCGCCAGCAGCCCCACGTATTCAGGCGAAATCTATGGCTACACCTTC. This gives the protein CASSPTYSGEIYGYTF.

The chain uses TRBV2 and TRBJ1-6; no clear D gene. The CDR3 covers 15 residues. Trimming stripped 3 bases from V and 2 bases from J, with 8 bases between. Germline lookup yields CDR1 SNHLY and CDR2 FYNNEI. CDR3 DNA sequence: TGTGCCAGCAGTGATTACGGAGCCTATAATTCACCCCTCCACTTT. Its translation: CASSDYGAYNSPLHF. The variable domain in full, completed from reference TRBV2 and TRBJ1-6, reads EPEVTQTPSHQVTQMGQEVILRCVPISNHLYFYWYRQILGQKVEFLVSFYNNEISEKSEIFDDQFSVERPDGSNFTLKIRSTKLEDSAMYFCASSDYGAYNSPLHFGNGTRLTVT.

The DNA for the CDR3 is TGTGCCAGCACCGAGAACATGGGCCCCTCCGGCGAGCAGTTCTTC. Amino acids: CASTENMGPSGEQFF. V usage is TRBV2 and J usage is TRBJ2-1; D ambiguous. The CDR3 sequence is 15 residues long. Germline V CDR1 and CDR2: SNHLY, FYNNEI. The V end lost 7 bases, the J end lost 10 bases, and 23 bases lay between the germline ends.

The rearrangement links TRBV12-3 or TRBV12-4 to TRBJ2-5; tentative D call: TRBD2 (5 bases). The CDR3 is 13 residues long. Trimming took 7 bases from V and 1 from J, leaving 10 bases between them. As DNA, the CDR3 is TGTGCCAGCACTCCGGGGTCCCAAGAGACCCAGTACTTC. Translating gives CASTPGSQETQYF.

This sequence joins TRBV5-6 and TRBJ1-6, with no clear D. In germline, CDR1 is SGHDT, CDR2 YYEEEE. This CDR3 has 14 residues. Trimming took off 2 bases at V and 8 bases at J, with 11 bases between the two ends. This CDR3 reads CASSFGRGDSPLHF. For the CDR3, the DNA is TGTGCCAGCAGCTTCGGGCGGGGTGATTCACCCCTCCACTTT.

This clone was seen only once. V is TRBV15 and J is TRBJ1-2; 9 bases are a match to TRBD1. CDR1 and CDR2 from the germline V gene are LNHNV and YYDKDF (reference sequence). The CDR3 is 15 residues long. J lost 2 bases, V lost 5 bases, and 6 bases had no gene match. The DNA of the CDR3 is TGTGCCACCAGCCCCGGGACAGGGAGAAACTATGGCTACACCTTC. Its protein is CATSPGTGRNYGYTF.

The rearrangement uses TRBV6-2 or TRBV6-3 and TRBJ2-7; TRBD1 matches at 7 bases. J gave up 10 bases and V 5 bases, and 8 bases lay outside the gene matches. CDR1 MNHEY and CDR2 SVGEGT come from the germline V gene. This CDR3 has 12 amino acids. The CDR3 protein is CASSPPTGPQYF. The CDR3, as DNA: TGTGCCAGCAGTCCCCCGACAGGGCCACAGTACTTC.

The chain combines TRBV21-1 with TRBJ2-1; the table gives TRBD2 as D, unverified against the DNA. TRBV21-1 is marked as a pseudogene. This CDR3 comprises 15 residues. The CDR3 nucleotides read TGTGCCAGCAGCAAATACGGGGGGGGGCATGATGAGCAGTTCTTC. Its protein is CASSKYGGGHDEQFF.

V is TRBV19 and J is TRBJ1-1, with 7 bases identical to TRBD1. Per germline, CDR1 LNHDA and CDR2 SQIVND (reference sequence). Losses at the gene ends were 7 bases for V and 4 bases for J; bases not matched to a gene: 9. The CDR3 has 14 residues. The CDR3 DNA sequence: TGTGCCAGTACTCACAGGGGTGAGAGCACTGAAGCTTTCTTT. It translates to CASTHRGESTEAFF.

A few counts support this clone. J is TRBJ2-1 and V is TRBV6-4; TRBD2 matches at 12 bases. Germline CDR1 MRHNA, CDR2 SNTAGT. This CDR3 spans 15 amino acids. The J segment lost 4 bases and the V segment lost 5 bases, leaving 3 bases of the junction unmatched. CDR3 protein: CASSTSGGTYNEQFF. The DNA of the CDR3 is TGTGCCAGCAGTACTAGCGGGGGGACTTACAATGAGCAGTTCTTC.

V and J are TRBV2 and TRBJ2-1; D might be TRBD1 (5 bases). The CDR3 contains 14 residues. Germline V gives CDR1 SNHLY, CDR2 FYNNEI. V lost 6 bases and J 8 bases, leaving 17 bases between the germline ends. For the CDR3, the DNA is TGTGCCAGCAGGGCGGTTAAGGGGTTCGATGAGCAGTTCTTC. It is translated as CASRAVKGFDEQFF.

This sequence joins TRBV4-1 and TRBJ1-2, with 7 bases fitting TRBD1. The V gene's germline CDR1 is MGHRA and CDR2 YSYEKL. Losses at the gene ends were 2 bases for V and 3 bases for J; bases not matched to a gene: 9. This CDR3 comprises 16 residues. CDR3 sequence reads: CASSQSPGQNYYGYTF. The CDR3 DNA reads TGCGCCAGCAGCCAATCTCCGGGACAGAACTACTATGGCTACACCTTC.